The 29 T cell receptor beta chains presented below share a single source sample, sequenced in a study of blood T cell repertoires in COVID-19. TCRdb's copy holds only in-frame clones and misses some; the assay was immunoSEQ multiplex PCR. The data hold about 200,000 clones, with 81% observed a single time. The sample was peripheral blood. The receptors derive from a woman of 80 years or more with acute or convalescent COVID-19.

The V gene is TRBV19, the J gene TRBJ2-1, with 7 bases fitting TRBD2. This CDR3 has 16 amino acids. Trimming cost V 3 bases and J 0 bases; bases outside gene matches: 5. Per the germline V gene, CDR1 is LNHDA and CDR2 is SQIVND (reference sequence). The CDR3 DNA follows: TGTGCCAGTAGTATGCGAGCGGGATTCTCCTACAATGAGCAGTTCTTC. This gives the protein CASSMRAGFSYNEQFF.

The chain combines TRBV7-9 with TRBJ2-7, with D possibly TRBD2 on 6 matching bases. The CDR3 consists of 14 residues. Germline V gives CDR1 SEHNR, CDR2 FQNEAQ (reference sequence). Trimming removed 3 bases from V and 2 bases from J, with 11 bases in between. CDR3 in amino acids: CASSFGGETYEQYF. In nucleotides, the CDR3 is TGTGCCAGCAGCTTTGGAGGGGAAACCTACGAGCAGTACTTC.

The chain has TRBV6-6 and TRBJ2-5; tentative D call: TRBD1 (7 bases). CDR3 length: 14 amino acids. Deletions cut 5 bases from V and 5 bases from J, with 15 bases between. The germline gives CDR1 MNHNY, CDR2 SVGAGI (reference sequence). The CDR3 coding sequence is TGTGCCAGCAGTCCCCAGGGGGGCATCGAGACCCAGTACTTC. Its translation is CASSPQGGIETQYF.

This sequence joins TRBV6-6 and TRBJ2-3; 12 nucleotides match TRBD2. CDR3 length equals 14 residues. Trimming removed 10 bases from V and 2 bases from J; junction bases left unmatched: 4. CDR1 is MNHNY and CDR2 is SVGAGI in the germline V gene (reference sequence). The CDR3 DNA sequence: TGTGCCACAGGACTAGCGGGGAACACAGATACGCAGTATTTT. It translates to CATGLAGNTDTQYF.

This chain joins TRBV4-1 and TRBJ2-1, with 14 nucleotides matching TRBD2. J gave up 7 bases and V 0 bases, and 2 bases lay outside the gene matches. Germline lookup yields CDR1 MGHRA and CDR2 YSYEKL. The CDR3 spans 16 residues. In DNA, the CDR3 is TGCGCCAGCAGCCAAGAGAGACTAGCGGGGGGGAATGAGCAGTTCTTC. Amino acids: CASSQERLAGGNEQFF.

The genes are TRBV5-1 and TRBJ2-2; no reliable D call. Germline assignment: CDR1 SGHRS and CDR2 YFSETQ. This CDR3 region has 12 residues. With 6 bases removed from V and 4 bases from J, the gap between germline ends came to 7 bases. The CDR3 DNA reads TGCGCCAGCATTAGTCGCACCGGGGAGCTGTTTTTT. Translated, it gives CASISRTGELFF.

The table lists this clone with a count of one. The CDR3 DNA reads as TGTGCCTGGAGTGATCCGTACAGGGGGCAACATGGCTACACCTTC. Its protein is CAWSDPYRGQHGYTF. The chain has TRBV30 and TRBJ1-2; 9 nucleotides line up with TRBD1. Germline V gives CDR1 GTSNPN, CDR2 SVGIG (reference sequence). The CDR3 has 15 residues. V lost 1 base to trimming and J lost 6 bases; unmatched junction nucleotides: 9.

J is TRBJ2-3 and V is TRBV2; TRBD1 is a possible D gene (6 bases). The V gene's germline CDR1 is SNHLY and CDR2 FYNNEI. Deletions cut 0 bases from V and 1 base from J, with 11 bases between. CDR3 length equals 16 residues. The CDR3 here is CASSEAWAGGTDTQYF. The CDR3 coding sequence is TGTGCCAGCAGTGAAGCGTGGGCAGGGGGCACAGATACGCAGTATTTT.

This chain connects TRBV6-5 to TRBJ1-5, with 7 bases identical to TRBD1. Germline V lookup: CDR1 MNHEY, CDR2 SVGAGI. The CDR3 spans 15 residues. J gave up 7 bases and V 9 bases, and 15 bases lay outside the gene matches. The CDR3 nucleotides read TGTGCCAGTCGGGGTGGACAGGTGGTCTCACAGCCCCAGCATTTT. Translated, it gives CASRGGQVVSQPQHF.

The table lists this clone with a count of one. This sequence joins TRBV11-1 and TRBJ2-5; no clear D. The CDR3 is 12 amino acids. Trimming removed 6 bases at V and 2 bases at J, with 7 bases between. Germline CDR1 is SGHAT and CDR2 is FQDESV (reference sequence). For the CDR3, the DNA is TGTGCCAGCAGAGCAGCGCAAGAGACCCAGTACTTC. The encoded protein is CASRAAQETQYF.

This chain uses TRBV28 with TRBJ1-3, with D possibly TRBD1 on 6 matching bases. Trimming shortened V by 7 bases and J by 0 bases, and 19 bases separated the two germline ends. This CDR3 has 17 residues. Germline CDR1 is MDHEN and CDR2 is SYDVKM. The CDR3 loop reads CASTTGTYPISGNTIYF. In DNA, the CDR3 is TGTGCCAGCACCACAGGGACCTACCCGATCTCTGGAAACACCATATATTTT.

The chain employs TRBV5-1 and TRBJ2-1; TRBD1 might be the D (5 bases). This CDR3 region has 12 residues. The ends were cut back, 4 bases at V and 7 bases at J, with 9 bases in the middle. CDR1 is SGHRS and CDR2 is YFSETQ in the germline V gene. This chain's CDR3 is CASSLAGNEQFF. DNA of the CDR3: TGCGCCAGCAGCCTGGCAGGGAATGAGCAGTTCTTC.

The J gene is TRBJ2-7, the V gene TRBV18; maybe TRBD1 (5 bases). The CDR3 totals 15 residues. V lost 0 bases and J lost 2, with 11 bases in between. CDR1 and CDR2 (germline): KGHSH, LQKENI. CDR3 loop: CASSPPGRNTYEQYF. The CDR3 coding sequence is TGTGCCAGCTCACCACCGGGGCGAAACACCTACGAGCAGTACTTC.

This chain connects TRBV29-1 to TRBJ1-2; possible D gene TRBD1, 5 bases. V lost 8 bases, J lost 8 bases, and 21 bases lay in between. The CDR3 extends over 13 amino acids. Germline V gene sequence: CDR1 SQVTM, CDR2 ANQGSEA. The CDR3 coding sequence is TGCAGCTGTGTGGATGGGGGACTCTCAGGCTACACCTTC. Amino acids: CSCVDGGLSGYTF.

This rearrangement joins TRBV5-1 to TRBJ2-5; 11 bases align to TRBD2. This CDR3 has 15 amino acids. Germline V lookup: CDR1 SGHRS, CDR2 YFSETQ. V lost 4 bases to trimming and J lost 5 bases; unmatched junction nucleotides: 7. CDR3 nucleotides: TGCGCCAGCAGCACGTCGACTAGCGGGATGGAGACCCAGTACTTC. This codes for CASSTSTSGMETQYF.

CDR3 loop: CASSPTRQNTGELFF. For the CDR3, the DNA is TGCGCCAGCAGCCCCACTAGACAGAACACCGGGGAGCTGTTTTTT. The chain uses TRBV5-1 and TRBJ2-2; D is perhaps TRBD2 (5 bases). This CDR3 region has 15 residues. V lost 4 bases, J lost 1 base, and 11 bases lay in between. Germline CDR1 SGHRS, CDR2 YFSETQ.

V usage is TRBV19 and J usage is TRBJ2-1; the match to TRBD2 covers 7 bases. The CDR3 runs to 13 residues. The V gene's germline CDR1 is LNHDA and CDR2 SQIVND (reference sequence). The V segment lost 4 bases and the J segment 11 bases; nucleotides outside the gene matches: 8. The CDR3 loop is CASSRASGEQQFF. The CDR3 region has the DNA TGTGCCAGTAGTAGGGCCAGCGGGGAACAGCAGTTCTTC.

This chain uses TRBV12-5 with TRBJ1-2; TRBD1 is a possible D gene (6 bases). Trimming removed 4 bases at V and 8 bases at J, with 17 bases between. In germline, CDR1 is LGHNT, CDR2 FRNRAP. The CDR3 consists of 14 residues. CDR3 coding DNA: TGTGCTAGTGGTTCGCCTCTACAGGGAGGGGGCTACACCTTC. Its translation: CASGSPLQGGGYTF. Full variable domain (outside the CDR3, taken from reference TRBV12-5 and TRBJ1-2): DARVTQTPRHKVTEMGQEVTMRCQPILGHNTVFWYRQTMMQGLELLAYFRNRAPLDDSGMPKDRFSAEMPDATLATLKIQPSEPRDSAVYFCASGSPLQGGGYTFGSGTRLTVV.

The genes are TRBV7-8 and TRBJ1-5, with a possible D match to TRBD1 (5 bases). The ends were cut back, 6 bases at V and 3 bases at J, with 12 bases in the middle. The CDR3 is 14 residues long. The germline CDR1 and CDR2 sequences are SGHVS and FQNEAQ. The CDR3 region is CASRAGGFNQPQHF. CDR3 in DNA: TGTGCCAGCAGGGCCGGGGGTTTCAATCAGCCCCAGCATTTT.

The chain links TRBV7-9 to TRBJ2-3; possible D gene TRBD2, 7 bases. There are 15 residues in the CDR3. The V gene's germline CDR1 is SEHNR and CDR2 FQNEAQ (reference sequence). V was clipped by 5 bases and J by 3 bases, with 15 bases between them. CDR3 amino acids: CASSPGAGVTDTQYF. In nucleotides, the CDR3 is TGTGCCAGCAGCCCGGGGGCGGGGGTGACAGATACGCAGTATTTT.

For the CDR3, the DNA is TGCGCCAGCAGCATCGCAGGGGGCCCTCAGCCCCAGCATTTT. Its translation is CASSIAGGPQPQHF. The V call is TRBV5-1, the J call TRBJ1-5, with 8 bases aligning to TRBD1. Unmatched junction bases numbered 6, after V lost 4 bases and J lost 6 bases. Germline CDR1 and CDR2: SGHRS and YFSETQ. The CDR3 totals 14 residues. Based on the CDR3 plus reference TRBV5-1 and TRBJ1-5, the full variable domain is KAGVTQTPRYLIKTRGQQVTLSCSPISGHRSVSWYQQTPGQGLQFLFEYFSETQRNKGNFPGRFSGRQFSNSRSEMNVSTLELGDSALYLCASSIAGGPQPQHFGDGTRLSIL.

V gene TRBV18 combines with J gene TRBJ2-1, with 14 bases identical to TRBD2. The length of the CDR3 is 15 residues. Germline V lookup: CDR1 KGHSH, CDR2 LQKENI. V shed 3 bases and J 6 bases; nucleotides not matched to a gene: 1. In nucleotides, the CDR3 is TGTGCCAGCTCACCGACTAGCGGGAGGGCCAATGAGCAGTTCTTC. Amino acids: CASSPTSGRANEQFF.

The chain recombines TRBV6-1 with TRBJ2-7, with 8 bases matching TRBD2. The CDR3 loop spans 15 amino acids. The V segment lost 1 base and the J segment 6 bases; nucleotides outside the gene matches: 8. Germline CDR1 MNHNS, CDR2 SASEGT. The CDR3 DNA is TGTGCCAGCAGTGAAGTGGGATTTCTAGCGGGCGAGCAGTACTTC. Its translation: CASSEVGFLAGEQYF.

This chain uses TRBV3-1 (or the pseudogene TRBV3-2) with TRBJ2-5; TRBD1 matches 7 bases. Germline loops: CDR1 LGHDT, CDR2 YNNKEL (reference sequence). This CDR3 is 17 amino acids long. The V and J ends lost 4 bases and 2 bases, in that order; junction bases with no gene match: 13. CDR3 in amino acids: CASSPPTTGKRQETQYF. Written as DNA, the CDR3 is TGTGCCAGCAGCCCGCCGACGACAGGGAAGAGACAAGAGACCCAGTACTTC.

With respect to this clone: Its ends do not fully match the called genes, so a read error is possible. CDR3 protein: CASSVGSDQPQHF. CDR3 DNA sequence: TGTGCCAGCAGCGTAGGTAGCGATCAGCCCCAGCATTTT. The rearrangement uses TRBV9 and TRBJ1-5; D is undetermined. This CDR3 is 13 amino acids long. CDR1 and CDR2 (germline): SGDLS, YYNGEE.

The chain combines TRBV7-9 with TRBJ1-5, with 8 bases lining up with TRBD1. Losses at the gene ends were 5 bases for V and 3 bases for J; bases not matched to a gene: 15. Germline CDR1 is SEHNR and CDR2 is FQNEAQ (reference sequence). CDR3 size: 18 residues. The CDR3 here is CASSPGTGSNPNNQPQHF. As DNA, the CDR3 is TGTGCCAGCAGCCCCGGGACAGGTAGCAACCCGAACAATCAGCCCCAGCATTTT.

This clone was seen a few times. J is TRBJ1-5 and V is TRBV2; D gene uncertain. The V end lost 7 bases, the J end lost 3 bases, and 10 bases lay between the germline ends. Per germline, CDR1 SNHLY and CDR2 FYNNEI. The CDR3 contains 13 residues. The CDR3: CASTSGNNQPQHF. The CDR3 nucleotides are TGTGCCAGCACGTCGGGTAACAATCAGCCCCAGCATTTT. Variable domain in full (rest from reference TRBV2 and TRBJ1-5): EPEVTQTPSHQVTQMGQEVILRCVPISNHLYFYWYRQILGQKVEFLVSFYNNEISEKSEIFDDQFSVERPDGSNFTLKIRSTKLEDSAMYFCASTSGNNQPQHFGDGTRLSIL.

The V gene is TRBV10-3, the J gene TRBJ2-1; tentative D call: TRBD1 (5 bases). CDR3 length: 15 amino acids. In germline, CDR1 is ENHRY, CDR2 SYGVKD. Trimming shortened V by 5 bases and J by 6 bases, and 17 bases separated the two germline ends. This chain's CDR3 is CAISMRQGSFNEQFF. Written as DNA, the CDR3 is TGTGCCATCAGTATGAGGCAGGGAAGTTTCAATGAGCAGTTCTTC.

V usage is TRBV28 and J usage is TRBJ2-7; 8 bases fit TRBD1. This CDR3 has 15 amino acids. Germline CDR1 is MDHEN and CDR2 is SYDVKM. The V segment lost 6 bases and the J segment 7 bases; nucleotides outside the gene matches: 14. The CDR3 sequence: CASRAQQTGVEEQYF. The CDR3 bases are TGTGCCAGCAGGGCTCAGCAGACAGGGGTTGAGGAGCAGTACTTC.